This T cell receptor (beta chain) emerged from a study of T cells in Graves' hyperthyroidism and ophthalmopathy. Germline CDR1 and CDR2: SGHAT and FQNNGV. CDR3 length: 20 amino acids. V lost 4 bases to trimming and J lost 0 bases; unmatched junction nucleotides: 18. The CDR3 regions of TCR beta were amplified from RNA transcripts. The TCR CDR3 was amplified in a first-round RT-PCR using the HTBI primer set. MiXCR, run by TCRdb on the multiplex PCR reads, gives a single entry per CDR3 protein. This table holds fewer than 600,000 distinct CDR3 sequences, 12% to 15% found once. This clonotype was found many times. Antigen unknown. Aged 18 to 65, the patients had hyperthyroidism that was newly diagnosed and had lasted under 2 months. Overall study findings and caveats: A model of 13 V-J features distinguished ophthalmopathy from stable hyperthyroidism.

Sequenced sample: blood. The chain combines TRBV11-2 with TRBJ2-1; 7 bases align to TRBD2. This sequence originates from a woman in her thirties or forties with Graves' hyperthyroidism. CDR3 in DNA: TGTGCCAGCAGCTCGCCTCCCGGACAAGGAAGGACTAGCTCCTACAATGAGCAGTTCTTC. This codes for CASSSPPGQGRTSSYNEQFF.